The 18 T cell receptor beta chains below all came from one sample that was sequenced in a study of T cell responses to AZD1222 COVID-19 vaccine. Only in-frame clones appear in the TCRdb table, and some are missing; sequencing was by immunoSEQ multiplex PCR. This repertoire shows 56,000 or so clones, around 80% found once; its top ten account for around 5%. The sequencing used peripheral blood, collected 28 days after the second AZD1222 dose. These receptors were taken from an adult who received the AZD1222 COVID-19 vaccine.

The chain combines TRBV27 with TRBJ2-3; 7 bases fit TRBD1. V shed 6 bases and J 0 bases; nucleotides not matched to a gene: 3. CDR3 size: 14 residues. The germline CDR1 and CDR2 sequences are MNHEY and SMNVEV (reference sequence). In nucleotides, the CDR3 is TGTGCCAGCAGGCGACAGGGTAGCACAGATACGCAGTATTTT. Residues: CASRRQGSTDTQYF.

The chain combines TRBV7-9 with TRBJ1-1; D gene uncertain. The CDR3 has 12 residues. From germline, CDR1 is SEHNR and CDR2 FQNEAQ (reference sequence). V dropped 2 bases and J dropped 7 bases, with 8 bases sitting between them. This chain's CDR3 is CASSLIRGEAFF. CDR3 DNA: TGTGCCAGCAGCTTAATCCGGGGTGAAGCTTTCTTT.

The chain couples TRBV28 to TRBJ1-6; D gene ambiguous. Looked up from germline, CDR1 is MDHEN and CDR2 is SYDVKM. The CDR3 contains 12 residues. With 3 bases removed from V and 8 bases from J, the gap between germline ends came to 5 bases. The CDR3, as DNA: TGTGCCAGCAGTTTGGTGGATTCACCCCTCCACTTT. Translation gives CASSLVDSPLHF.

The J gene is TRBJ1-1, the V gene TRBV18; no clear D. CDR1 KGHSH and CDR2 LQKENI come from the germline V gene. The CDR3 runs to 14 residues. V was cut by 8 bases and J by 0 bases, with 13 bases left in between. This chain's CDR3 is CASREGTLNTEAFF. CDR3 nucleotide sequence: TGTGCCAGCCGGGAGGGCACTCTGAACACTGAAGCTTTCTTT.

The V gene is TRBV6-2 or TRBV6-3, the J gene TRBJ1-2; D is unresolved. Trimming removed 2 bases from V and 8 bases from J, with 12 bases in between. The CDR3 length is 13 residues. CDR1 MNHEY and CDR2 SVGEGT come from the germline V gene. The CDR3 nucleotides read TGTGCCAGCAGTTACGAAGGAAGGGAGGGCTACACCTTC. As protein: CASSYEGREGYTF.

The rearrangement uses TRBV7-2 and TRBJ1-1, with a tentative D call TRBD1 (5 bases). CDR3 length: 15 residues. Looked up from germline, CDR1 is SGHTA and CDR2 is FQGNSA. V was pared by 10 bases and J by 4 bases, with 22 bases between. The CDR3: CATRGASAWGTEAFF. CDR3 coding DNA: TGTGCCACACGTGGGGCATCAGCTTGGGGCACTGAAGCTTTCTTT.

The chain uses TRBV28 and TRBJ2-7, with a possible D match to TRBD2 (6 bases). V lost 3 bases to trimming and J lost 4 bases, with 19 bases between them. The CDR3 covers 16 residues. Germline-derived CDR1 and CDR2 are MDHEN and SYDVKM. CDR3 loop: CASSFRRGRALYEQYF. Written as DNA, the CDR3 is TGTGCCAGCAGTTTTAGGAGGGGCAGGGCCCTATACGAGCAGTACTTC.

This clone was picked up a small number of times. The same CDR3 can be traced to other DNA sequences in this sample. The V and J genes are TRBV7-9 and TRBJ1-5, with TRBD1 matching over 8 bases. This CDR3 is 14 amino acids long. J gave up 7 bases and V 5 bases, and 7 bases lay outside the gene matches. CDR1 and CDR2 from the germline V gene are SEHNR and FQNEAQ (reference sequence). The CDR3 bases are TGTGCCAGCAGCCTAGGACAGGGTGGACAGCCCCAGCATTTT. It is translated as CASSLGQGGQPQHF.

The gene calls are TRBV11-2 and TRBJ1-6; 9 bases line up with TRBD1. Germline-derived CDR1 and CDR2 are SGHAT and FQNNGV. V lost 1 base and J lost 5; bases outside the gene matches: 6. This CDR3 contains 17 residues. CDR3 coding DNA: TGTGCCAGCAGCTTAGCGGGGACAGGGCCTCATAATTCACCCCTCCACTTT. Protein product: CASSLAGTGPHNSPLHF. Variable domain in full (rest from reference TRBV11-2 and TRBJ1-6): EAGVAQSPRYKIIEKRQSVAFWCNPISGHATLYWYQQILGQGPKLLIQFQNNGVVDDSQLPKDRFSAERLKGVDSTLKIQPAKLEDSAVYLCASSLAGTGPHNSPLHFGNGTRLTVT.

The chain links TRBV27 to TRBJ1-1; a weak D match, TRBD1 (6 bases). The CDR3 sequence is 13 residues long. V lost 6 bases and J lost 5, with 13 bases in between. In germline, CDR1 is MNHEY, CDR2 SMNVEV (reference sequence). This CDR3 is CASRPDSRTEAFF. The CDR3, as DNA: TGTGCCAGCAGGCCGGACAGTAGGACTGAAGCTTTCTTT.

The genes are TRBV7-9 and TRBJ1-2; 9 bases are shared with TRBD1. The germline gives CDR1 SEHNR, CDR2 FQNEAQ (reference sequence). V lost 5 bases and J lost 4; bases outside the gene matches: 8. The CDR3 extends over 15 amino acids. The CDR3 DNA reads TGTGCCAGCAGCCCTCGGACAGGGGAAGCCTATGGCTACACCTTC. Its protein is CASSPRTGEAYGYTF.

The chain's CDR3 is CATADPAGATGELFF. For the CDR3, the DNA is TGTGCCACCGCAGATCCAGCGGGGGCCACCGGGGAGCTGTTTTTT. The V gene is TRBV24-1, the J gene TRBJ2-2, with 8 bases that match TRBD2. There are 15 residues in the CDR3. With 9 bases clipped from V and 4 bases from J, the junction kept 9 bases outside the gene matches. The germline CDR1 and CDR2 sequences are KGHDR and SFDVKD.

The chain uses TRBV25-1 and TRBJ2-7; TRBD2 might be the D (6 bases). Germline loops: CDR1 MGHDK, CDR2 SYGVNS. The CDR3 contains 14 residues. V was pared by 3 bases and J by 1 base, with 10 bases between. The CDR3 sequence: CASSDSGYSYEQYF. The CDR3 bases are TGTGCCAGCAGTGATAGCGGATATTCCTACGAGCAGTACTTC.

J is TRBJ1-3 and V is TRBV7-8, with 10 bases matching TRBD1. Germline values: CDR1 SGHVS, CDR2 FQNEAQ. The CDR3 has 15 residues. The V segment lost 5 bases and the J segment 4 bases; nucleotides outside the gene matches: 5. CDR3 DNA: TGTGCCAGCAGCGTGGGACAGGGGTACGGAAACACCATATATTTT. This gives the protein CASSVGQGYGNTIYF.

This clone occurred once. This chain joins TRBV28 and TRBJ1-4, with 9 positions matching TRBD1. V lost 6 bases to trimming and J lost 8 bases; unmatched junction nucleotides: 10. Germline CDR1 reads MDHEN; CDR2 reads SYDVKM. This CDR3 spans 15 amino acids. For the CDR3, the DNA is TGTGCCAGCAGGACTCCGGGACAGGGATCCGAAAAACTGTTTTTT. Residues: CASRTPGQGSEKLFF.

J is TRBJ2-2 and V is TRBV5-1, with D maybe TRBD1 (7 bases). CDR1 is SGHRS and CDR2 is YFSETQ in the germline V gene. Trimming cost V 0 bases and J 3 bases, with 15 bases left between them. CDR3 length: 17 amino acids. Written as DNA, the CDR3 is TGCGCCAGCAGCTTGGGTAGCGGAGGGGGCTACACCGGGGAGCTGTTTTTT. Amino acids: CASSLGSGGGYTGELFF.

The V call is TRBV10-3, the J call TRBJ2-1; D is perhaps TRBD2 (5 bases). This CDR3 region has 15 residues. V lost 6 bases and J lost 5, with 17 bases in between. Germline V lookup: CDR1 ENHRY, CDR2 SYGVKD. The CDR3 nucleotides are TGTGCCATCAGCGGCTCTGGAGGATCAGACAATGAGCAGTTCTTC. Translation gives CAISGSGGSDNEQFF.

The rearrangement joins TRBV28 to TRBJ2-7, with 9 bases lining up with TRBD2. V was pared by 2 bases and J by 2 bases, with 13 bases of the junction left unmatched. This CDR3 spans 18 amino acids. The germline gives CDR1 MDHEN, CDR2 SYDVKM. The CDR3: CASSLRAGGPSGTYEQYV. CDR3 coding DNA: TGTGCCAGCAGTTTACGAGCGGGGGGCCCCTCAGGCACCTACGAGCAGTACGTC.